Following are 9 T cell receptor beta chains from one sample sequenced in a study of cytomegalovirus exposure and HLA in healthy donors. The PCR contained 60 Vbeta and 13 Jbeta primers. Profiled with immunoSEQ multiplex PCR; TCRdb holds only in-frame clones, not every one. Of approximately 150,000 clones listed, around four fifths are singletons. Sequenced sample: PBMCs. These receptors were taken from a male donor in good health and CMV-seropositive.

The CDR3 protein is CASSPTAGALSEQYF. The CDR3 DNA sequence: TGTGCCAGCAGTCCTACCGCGGGGGCACTGTCCGAGCAGTACTTC. The V call is TRBV6-1, the J call TRBJ2-7, with a weak D call TRBD2 (7 bases). The CDR3 runs 15 residues. V lost 5 bases and J lost 6, with 20 bases in between. Germline V CDR1 and CDR2: MNHNS, SASEGT.

In its sample, this clone was seen a few times. V gene TRBV19 combines with J gene TRBJ2-5; 9 bases align to TRBD1. The junction had 5 bases not matched to a gene; V was cut back by 3 bases and J by 0 bases. CDR1 LNHDA and CDR2 SQIVND come from the germline V gene (reference sequence). The CDR3 contains 16 residues. CDR3 region: CASSMGTGSYQETQYF. DNA of the CDR3: TGTGCCAGTAGTATGGGGACAGGGTCGTACCAAGAGACCCAGTACTTC.

This clone appeared once. Other DNA sequences in this specimen translate into the identical CDR3. In nucleotides, the CDR3 is TGTGCCAGCAGCGTCGGGGACACAGATACGCAGTATTTT. As protein: CASSVGDTDTQYF. The V gene is TRBV9, the J gene TRBJ2-3; maybe TRBD2 (5 bases). The CDR3 has 13 residues. The V gene's germline CDR1 is SGDLS and CDR2 YYNGEE. V was cut by 2 bases and J by 2 bases, with 6 bases left in between.

This sequence joins TRBV6-6 and TRBJ1-1, with D uncertain. Germline-derived CDR1 and CDR2 are MNHNY and SVGAGI (reference sequence). CDR3 size: 13 residues. Trimming left V 6 bases short and J 1 base short, with 9 bases between. The CDR3 is CASSPSGNTEAFF. Here the CDR3 DNA reads TGTGCCAGCAGCCCCTCAGGGAACACTGAAGCTTTCTTT.

The rearrangement uses TRBV30 and TRBJ2-3; no firm D call. Germline CDR1 and CDR2: GTSNPN and SVGIG (reference sequence). The CDR3 has 14 residues. V was clipped by 1 base and J by 0 bases, with 8 bases between them. CDR3 sequence reads: CAWSDSSSTDTQYF. The CDR3 DNA sequence: TGTGCCTGGAGTGACAGTTCTAGCACAGATACGCAGTATTTT.

The genes are TRBV7-3 and TRBJ2-3; D gene uncertain. Trimming stripped 2 bases from V and 6 bases from J, with 9 bases between. Per the germline V gene, CDR1 is SGHTA and CDR2 is FQGTGA. The CDR3 totals 13 residues. CDR3 residues: CASSLGTGDTQYF. The DNA for the CDR3 is TGTGCCAGCAGCTTAGGCACCGGGGATACGCAGTATTTT.

The V gene is TRBV5-1, the J gene TRBJ2-3, with 14 bases identical to TRBD2. V shed 3 bases and J 6 bases; nucleotides not matched to a gene: 6. From germline, CDR1 is SGHRS and CDR2 YFSETQ. The CDR3 extends over 16 amino acids. The DNA of the CDR3 is TGCGCCAGCAGCTCCCGACTAGCGGGGGGGGAGGATACGCAGTATTTT. Encoded protein: CASSSRLAGGEDTQYF.

This chain connects TRBV19 to TRBJ1-2, with a possible D match to TRBD1 (5 bases). The length of the CDR3 is 15 residues. Looked up from germline, CDR1 is LNHDA and CDR2 is SQIVND (reference sequence). Between the trimmed V and J ends, which lost 5 bases and 7 bases, there was a span of 20 bases. The chain's CDR3 is CASSRPRAGQVGYTF. The CDR3 nucleotides read TGTGCCAGTAGTCGGCCCCGGGCAGGGCAGGTTGGCTACACCTTC.

This clone was seen only once. The rearrangement joins TRBV6-5 to TRBJ2-7, with unresolved D. The CDR3 consists of 13 residues. In germline, CDR1 is MNHEY, CDR2 SVGAGI. Trimming shortened V by 5 bases and J by 6 bases, and 14 bases separated the two germline ends. The CDR3 protein is CASSDTELTEQYF. The CDR3 DNA sequence: TGTGCCAGCAGTGACACCGAATTAACCGAGCAGTACTTC.